Each of the 12 T cell receptor beta chains below was sequenced from the same sample in a study of regulatory T cells in long-lasting Graves disease. Noted time point: persistent/refractory GD, antithyroid drugs over 5 years with positive TRAb. Extracted RNA from PBMCs served as the source of the TCR library. CDR3-region Arm-PCR and iRepertoire HTBI primers produced the TCR beta libraries. TCRdb redid the calling of the multiplex PCR reads with MiXCR, one entry per CDR3 protein. The sample has roughly 400,000 distinct CDR3 sequences; around 23% are singletons. The specimen was peripheral blood mononuclear cells (PBMCs), collected when the disease was refractory, from a patient treated with antithyroid drugs. These TCRs come from a female donor with Graves disease.

In its sample, this clonotype was seen many times. The chain is built from TRBV7-9 and TRBJ1-4, with no clear D. Looked up from germline, CDR1 is SEHNR and CDR2 is FQNEAQ (reference sequence). Between the trimmed V and J ends, which lost 6 bases and 5 bases, there was a span of 13 bases. The length of the CDR3 is 14 residues. Here the CDR3 DNA reads TGTGCCAGCAGTCCAGTACCTCCGAATGAAAAACTGTTTTTT. Protein sequence: CASSPVPPNEKLFF. The full variable domain, with the rest looked up from reference TRBV7-9 and TRBJ1-4, is DTGVSQNPRHKITKRGQNVTFRCDPISEHNRLYWYRQTLGQGPEFLTYFQNEAQLEKSRLLSDRFSAERPKGSFSTLEIQRTEQGDSAMYLCASSPVPPNEKLFFGSGTQLSVL.

This clonotype has a count of ten or more. V gene TRBV28 combines with J gene TRBJ1-5, with TRBD1 as a possible D gene (6 bases). This CDR3 has 17 amino acids. Germline-derived CDR1 and CDR2 are MDHEN and SYDVKM. The ends were cut back, 5 bases at V and 0 bases at J, with 17 bases in the middle. The CDR3 loop is CASSPPDSIYSNQPQHF. The CDR3 coding sequence is TGTGCCAGCAGTCCACCGGACAGCATCTATAGCAATCAGCCCCAGCATTTT. The full variable domain, rest sourced from reference TRBV28 and TRBJ1-5, is DVKVTQSSRYLVKRTGEKVFLECVQDMDHENMFWYRQDPGLGLRLIYFSYDVKMKEKGDIPEGYSVSREKKERFSLILESASTNQTSMYLCASSPPDSIYSNQPQHFGDGTRLSIL.

This clonotype has more than one count but fewer than ten. The V gene is TRBV25-1, the J gene TRBJ2-1, with no clear D. Germline V gene sequence: CDR1 MGHDK, CDR2 SYGVNS. CDR3 length equals 13 residues. Between the trimmed V and J ends, which lost 3 bases and 7 bases, there was a span of 10 bases. This CDR3 is CASSESVPNEQFF. Here the CDR3 DNA reads TGTGCCAGCAGTGAGTCAGTACCGAATGAGCAGTTCTTC.

In its sample, this clonotype was seen many times. The rearrangement uses TRBV7-2 and TRBJ1-4; TRBD1 agrees at 7 bases. Trimming took 6 bases from V and 10 from J; bases not matched to a gene: 11. The CDR3 has 14 amino acids. Germline V gene sequence: CDR1 SGHTA, CDR2 FQGNSA. The CDR3 nucleotides are TGTGCCAGCAGTTCTACAGGGGTCGGGGGAAAACTGTTTTTT. Its protein product is CASSSTGVGGKLFF.

This clonotype has a count of ten or more. The V and J genes are TRBV4-2 and TRBJ2-5; D perhaps matches TRBD2 (6 bases). The CDR3 extends over 13 amino acids. Between the trimmed V and J ends, which lost 4 bases and 4 bases, there was a span of 10 bases. Germline V lookup: CDR1 LGHNA, CDR2 YNFKEQ. CDR3 DNA: TGTGCCAGCAGCCCTGGGACTCTAGAGACCCAGTACTTC. Amino acid sequence: CASSPGTLETQYF.

This clonotype was seen at least ten times. This CDR3 is CASHGSNTGELFF. CDR3 nucleotide sequence: TGTGCCAGCCACGGATCGAACACCGGGGAGCTGTTTTTT. V is TRBV25-1 and J is TRBJ2-2; D not certain. The germline V and J ends were trimmed by 8 bases and 0 bases, with 7 bases remaining between them. Germline V gives CDR1 MGHDK, CDR2 SYGVNS. This CDR3 region has 13 residues. Combining the CDR3 with reference TRBV25-1 and TRBJ2-2 gives the whole variable domain EADIYQTPRYLVIGTGKKITLECSQTMGHDKMYWYQQDPGMELHLIHYSYGVNSTEKGDLSSESTVSRIRTEHFPLTLESARPSHTSQYLCASHGSNTGELFFGEGSRLTVL.

This clonotype has only a few counts. J is TRBJ1-5 and V is TRBV6-1, with D possibly matching TRBD1 (6 bases). This CDR3 has 16 amino acids. Between the trimmed V and J ends, which lost 0 bases and 7 bases, there was a span of 16 bases. The germline V gene has CDR1 MNHNS and CDR2 SASEGT. The DNA of the CDR3 is TGTGCCAGCAGTGAAGCGGGGGTACGGGGGCGGCAGCCCCAGCATTTT. This sequence encodes CASSEAGVRGRQPQHF.

To note about this clonotype: A junction boundary mismatches the germline segment, possibly from a read error. The chain uses TRBV28 and TRBJ1-6, with D unresolved. Germline CDR1 reads MDHEN; CDR2 reads SYDVKM. This CDR3 region has 15 residues. This CDR3 is CASSPAGLGDSPPHF. The CDR3 DNA sequence: TGTGCCAGCAGTCCCGCCGGGCTCGGTGATTCACCCCCCCACTTT.

Many counts were recorded for this clonotype. The J gene is TRBJ1-5, the V gene TRBV5-1; unclear D gene. The V end lost 0 bases, the J end lost 1 base, and 11 bases lay between the germline ends. CDR3 size: 16 residues. Per the germline V gene, CDR1 is SGHRS and CDR2 is YFSETQ. As DNA, the CDR3 is TGCGCCAGCAGCTTGGTTCCGACAACGAGCAATCAGCCCCAGCATTTT. Its translation is CASSLVPTTSNQPQHF.

This clonotype has at least ten counts. The chain has TRBV7-2 and TRBJ2-2; TRBD2 matches 7 bases. The germline CDR1 and CDR2 sequences are SGHTA and FQGNSA. Trimming removed 0 bases from V and 4 bases from J; junction bases left unmatched: 2. The CDR3 is 15 amino acids. For the CDR3, the DNA is TGTGCCAGCAGCTTAGCAGCGGGGATCACCGGGGAGCTGTTTTTT. Residues: CASSLAAGITGELFF. Full variable domain (missing parts from reference TRBV7-2 and TRBJ2-2): GAGVSQSPSNKVTEKGKDVELRCDPISGHTALYWYRQSLGQGLEFLIYFQGNSAPDKSGLPSDRFSAERTGGSVSTLTIQRTQQEDSAVYLCASSLAAGITGELFFGEGSRLTVL.

This clonotype was found a few times. The chain links TRBV20-1 to TRBJ2-7; 12 nucleotides agree with TRBD2. CDR1 is DFQATT, CDR2 SNEGSKA, per germline (reference sequence). J lost 3 bases, V lost 6 bases, and 9 bases had no gene match. The CDR3 is made up of 15 amino acids. CDR3 amino acids: CSASSLAGGIYEQYF. CDR3 DNA sequence: TGCAGTGCCAGTTCCCTAGCGGGAGGGATCTACGAGCAGTACTTC.

This clonotype was seen ten or more times. The chain combines TRBV6-5 with TRBJ2-7, with 7 bases fitting TRBD2. Trimming took 4 bases from V and 7 from J; bases not matched to a gene: 13. The germline CDR1 and CDR2 sequences are MNHEY and SVGAGI. This CDR3 contains 15 residues. CDR3 bases: TGTGCCAGCAGTTCACCGGGACTACCCCCTTATGAGCAGTACTTC. Residues: CASSSPGLPPYEQYF.